The next 14 T cell receptor beta chains were all read from a single sample in a study of control samples from healthy donors and cancer patients. Produced via immunoSEQ multiplex PCR; TCRdb's table is partial and in-frame only. The sample lists tens of thousands of clones; 90% were seen once. Sequenced material: PBMCs. These receptor sequences come from a man aged 60-69 years with colorectal cancer.

The table lists this clone with a few counts. V gene TRBV10-1 combines with J gene TRBJ2-7; D ambiguous. The CDR3 loop spans 17 amino acids. The germline V gene encodes CDR1 WNHNN and CDR2 SYGVQD (reference sequence). Trimming removed 8 bases from V and 9 bases from J, with 32 bases in between. As DNA, the CDR3 is TGCGCCAGCGGCACCACTCAACACTCAACTCGAATGCGAGCGCAGTACTTC. Translated, it gives CASGTTQHSTRMRAQYF.

As regards this clone: At one end the junction does not follow the germline gene, possibly because of a read error. V and J are TRBV11-3 and TRBJ1-4; D not certain. The germline V gene encodes CDR1 SGHNT and CDR2 YENEEA. This CDR3 is built from 13 residues. Here the CDR3 DNA reads TGTGCCAGCGGCTTAGTGGCCTATGAAAAACTGTTTTTT. It is translated as CASGLVAYEKLFF.

The chain employs TRBV9 and TRBJ1-3; TRBD1 aligns across 7 bases. Losses at the gene ends were 1 base for V and 2 bases for J; bases not matched to a gene: 3. Germline V gives CDR1 SGDLS, CDR2 YYNGEE. The CDR3 contains 15 residues. The CDR3 sequence: CASSVTRGPGNTIYF. CDR3 sequence (DNA): TGTGCCAGCAGCGTAACGAGGGGGCCTGGAAACACCATATATTTT. Full variable domain (remainder filled in from reference TRBV9 and TRBJ1-3): DSGVTQTPKHLITATGQRVTLRCSPRSGDLSVYWYQQSLDQGLQFLIQYYNGEERAKGNILERFSAQQFPDLHSELNLSSLELGDSALYFCASSVTRGPGNTIYFGEGSWLTVV.

The chain recombines TRBV19 with TRBJ2-5, with TRBD1 matching over 7 bases. Per germline, CDR1 LNHDA and CDR2 SQIVND (reference sequence). The CDR3 length is 14 residues. Trimming at V came to 10 bases and at J to 4 bases, leaving 12 bases not matched to a gene. CDR3 nucleotide sequence: TGTGCCACCAGGGACAGTTCATTTAGAGAGACCCAGTACTTC. Translated, it gives CATRDSSFRETQYF.

This chain links TRBV19 with TRBJ2-7, with 9 bases matching TRBD1. Germline CDR1 LNHDA, CDR2 SQIVND (reference sequence). J lost 6 bases, V lost 4 bases, and 16 bases had no gene match. The CDR3 runs to 17 residues. The CDR3 nucleotides are TGTGCCAGTAGTAACCGACACCGGGACAGGGCCAAAGTCGAGCAGTACTTC. This codes for CASSNRHRDRAKVEQYF.

This clone was counted a single time. This chain connects TRBV12-3 or TRBV12-4 to TRBJ2-7; TRBD1 aligns across 7 bases. This CDR3 comprises 13 residues. Trimming removed 6 bases from V and 9 bases from J; junction bases left unmatched: 11. CDR3 sequence (DNA): TGTGCCAGCAGCCCGGGACAGAAGGGTGTGCAGTACTTC. The encoded protein is CASSPGQKGVQYF.

The J gene is TRBJ1-4, the V gene TRBV9; 9 positions agree with TRBD1. V shed 4 bases, J shed 7 bases, and the junction held 8 bases outside the gene matches. CDR1 SGDLS and CDR2 YYNGEE come from the germline V gene. This CDR3 has 15 residues. The CDR3 DNA is TGTGCCAGCAGCCCCTGGACAGGGGAAGGTGAAAAACTGTTTTTT. Translated: CASSPWTGEGEKLFF.

This chain joins TRBV3-1 (or the pseudogene TRBV3-2) and TRBJ2-3; D might be TRBD2 (6 bases). From germline, CDR1 is LGHDT and CDR2 YNNKEL (reference sequence). V lost 0 bases, J lost 0 bases, and 22 bases lay in between. CDR3 length: 20 amino acids. CDR3 coding DNA: TGTGCCAGCAGCCAAGATATTGAGTTGTTGGGACTGTCTAGCACAGATACGCAGTATTTT. This translates into CASSQDIELLGLSSTDTQYF.

The gene calls are TRBV30 and TRBJ1-6; D unclear. V lost 2 bases, J lost 0 bases, and 14 bases lay in between. The germline CDR1 and CDR2 sequences are GTSNPN and SVGIG (reference sequence). The CDR3 loop spans 17 amino acids. CDR3 in amino acids: CAWSISPTSSYNSPLHF. The CDR3 DNA sequence: TGTGCCTGGAGTATTTCCCCGACCAGCTCCTATAATTCACCCCTCCACTTT. The variable domain in full, with the rest retrieved from reference TRBV30 and TRBJ1-6, is SQTIHQWPATLVQPVGSPLSLECTVEGTSNPNLYWYRQAAGRGLQLLFYSVGIGQISSEVPQNLSASRPQDRQFILSSKKLLLSDSGFYLCAWSISPTSSYNSPLHFGNGTRLTVT.

This CDR3 is CASSGTSGGSTDTQYF. CDR3 nucleotides: TGTGCCAGCAGCGGGACTTCAGGGGGTAGCACAGATACGCAGTATTTT. J is TRBJ2-3 and V is TRBV5-4, with D tentatively TRBD1 (7 bases). Germline V gives CDR1 SGHNT, CDR2 YYREEE (reference sequence). CDR3 length: 16 residues. V lost 4 bases, J lost 0 bases, and 15 bases lay in between.

CDR3 in amino acids: CASSAVRNSNQPQHF. The CDR3 DNA reads TGTGCCAGTAGTGCGGTGCGAAATAGCAATCAGCCCCAGCATTTT. This chain uses TRBV19 with TRBJ1-5; D is unclear. CDR3 length equals 15 residues. From germline, CDR1 is LNHDA and CDR2 SQIVND (reference sequence). Trimming shortened V by 5 bases and J by 0 bases, and 11 bases separated the two germline ends.

This clone was seen a single time. V is TRBV7-9 and J is TRBJ1-1; D gene unclear. Germline V gene data show CDR1 as SEHNR and CDR2 as FQNEAQ (reference sequence). The CDR3 extends over 12 amino acids. Trimming removed 1 base from V and 9 bases from J, with 9 bases in between. The CDR3 DNA reads as TGTGCCAGCAGCTTAGTCTCGAAACAAGCTTTCTTT. It specifies CASSLVSKQAFF.

J is TRBJ2-1 and V is TRBV29-1; D might be TRBD1 (6 bases). The CDR3 totals 13 residues. Germline assignment: CDR1 SQVTM and CDR2 ANQGSEA. Trimming took off 8 bases at V and 2 bases at J, with 13 bases between the two ends. As DNA, the CDR3 is TGCAGCATCAGGGGCAGTACCTACAATGAGCAGTTCTTC. Translation: CSIRGSTYNEQFF.

The rearrangement uses TRBV28 and TRBJ1-3; TRBD1 agrees at 7 bases. V lost 5 bases and J lost 0; bases outside the gene matches: 4. Germline-derived CDR1 and CDR2 are MDHEN and SYDVKM. The CDR3 loop spans 15 amino acids. CDR3 DNA sequence: TGTGCCAGCAGTCCCGGGACAGTCTCTGGAAACACCATATATTTT. This gives the protein CASSPGTVSGNTIYF.